What follows is one TCR beta chain and its context. This clonotype came up a few times. The antigen this receptor binds is unknown. Qualities for individual bases were not recorded, and no much larger clone is one base off. Cut back by 0 bases and 4 bases, the V and J ends lie 18 bases apart. The CDR3 starts with the cysteine, ends with the phenylalanine, and has 18 residues. Here the CDR3 DNA is all that survives: 54 bases in frame from base 1. Reading the germline V gene gives CDR1 SGHVS and CDR2 FNYEAQ. TCRdb shows the sequencer as Illumina HiSeq 1500. The raw public reads went through TCRdb reprocessing: fastp at Q25, MiXCR clone calling, in-frame beta chains kept. Records with the same CDR3 protein are collapsed into one entry carrying the most frequent genes and DNA. The sample table records roughly 920,000 distinct CDR3 sequences; approximately 31% of these occur just once. Of the sample, roughly an eighth is held by the ten largest clones.

The record originates from a study of T cell repertoires in cytomegalovirus infection (dated by TCRdb to the late 2010s). Some background on the complete study: Alongside well-studied HLA-B-restricted epitopes, the peptide stimulations were aimed at recently identified HLA-C-restricted CMV epitopes, whose presentation resists viral immunomodulation. The HLA type of each donor mattered for the analysis, because public TCR beta signatures pointed to carriage of CMV infection along with the matching HLA type. Points the paper makes about the study in general: The ex vivo response was dominated by HLA-C-restricted CMV-specific TCR beta clonotypes, which also provided the single most frequent clonotype in two of eight donors. In both this cohort and an independent roughly 400-donor cohort, the cumulative frequency of public TCR beta family members distinguished carriers of CMV infection plus the relevant HLA type.

The treatment or condition label for this specimen denotes: in vitro stimulation with specific CMV peptide epitopes to enrich CMV-specific T cells. The V gene is TRBV7-6 and the J gene is TRBJ1-4, with TRBD1 tentatively as D gene (5 bases match). This TCR derives from a human donor in good health (CMV status not recorded). Some clones in this sample may be carry-over from other donors' samples. This sample comprised cultured CD8+ T cells from PBMCs, obtained from culture after CMV antigen stimulation. The bases read TGTGCCAGCAGCTTAGCGCCCCTCCTGCAGGGCATTAATGAAAAACTGTTTTTT. The encoded protein is CASSLAPLLQGINEKLFF.